The sequence of this T cell receptor beta chain was determined in a study of T cell responses to AZD1222 COVID-19 vaccine. Findings and caveats of the study: Unmutated regions of variants are reportedly targeted by nearly half of spike-specific TCRs. The sample set comprised mostly white British donors with more females, and clonal diversity was possibly underestimated. Two AZD1222 administrations were followed by greater Spike-specific TCR breadth and depth.

Libraries were prepared by immunoSEQ multiplex PCR; TCRdb keeps only in-frame clonotypes and omits some of them. The sample consists of 95,000 to 150,000 clones, about nine tenths of them appearing once. The junction had 5 bases not matched to a gene; V was cut back by 4 bases and J by 4 bases. Germline CDR1 and CDR2: MGHRA and YSYEKL. The CDR3 totals 14 residues. This clone was detected a few times. As yet, its antigen is unknown. The gene calls are TRBV4-1 and TRBJ1-1; 8 nucleotides match TRBD1. The clonotype was recovered from an adult in good health. Specimen: peripheral blood, collected on day 0 of MenACWY control vaccination. The CDR3 protein is CASSPRGLGTEAFF. The CDR3, as DNA: TGCGCCAGCAGCCCCAGGGGGCTCGGCACTGAAGCTTTCTTT.